One and the same sample provided the 11 T cell receptor beta chains below, sequenced in a study of blood T cell repertoires in COVID-19. TCRdb's copy holds only in-frame clones and misses some; the assay was immunoSEQ multiplex PCR. The data hold about 200,000 clones, with roughly four fifths observed a single time. The sequenced sample was PBMCs or T cells enriched from blood (not recorded which). These receptors were obtained from a man in his forties or fifties who had recovered from COVID-19.

V and J are TRBV19 and TRBJ1-2, with TRBD1 matching 11 bases. The junction had 14 bases not matched to a gene; V was cut back by 4 bases and J by 7 bases. The CDR3 has 17 residues. From germline, CDR1 is LNHDA and CDR2 SQIVND (reference sequence). CDR3 region: CASSTRTGGGGISGYTF. The CDR3 region has the DNA TGTGCCAGTAGTACGAGGACAGGGGGCGGTGGAATCTCTGGCTACACCTTC.

The V and J genes are TRBV19 and TRBJ1-2; D is perhaps TRBD1 (5 bases). The V end was cut by 6 bases, the J end by 0 bases, with 17 bases between. Germline CDR1 reads LNHDA; CDR2 reads SQIVND (reference sequence). CDR3 length: 16 residues. The chain's CDR3 is CASSPRGHYSNYGYTF. CDR3 in DNA: TGTGCCAGTAGCCCGCGGGGCCACTATTCTAACTATGGCTACACCTTC.

V and J are TRBV6-2 or TRBV6-3 and TRBJ1-2; D call uncertain. The CDR3 length is 13 residues. Trimming stripped 6 bases from V and 5 bases from J, with 13 bases between. Germline CDR1 MNHEY, CDR2 SVGEGT. The CDR3 DNA sequence: TGTGCCAGCAGCGTGAGGGCGGAGTATGGCTACACCTTC. This gives the protein CASSVRAEYGYTF.

The CDR3 DNA sequence: TGTGCCAGCAGTTGGGGACAGATCAATGAGCAGTTCTTC. Translation gives CASSWGQINEQFF. The V gene is TRBV6-2 or TRBV6-3, the J gene TRBJ2-1; 7 nucleotides align to TRBD1. V was clipped by 4 bases and J by 6 bases; unmatched bases: 3. The CDR3 has 13 amino acids. The germline CDR1 and CDR2 sequences are MNHEY and SVGEGT.

The chain joins TRBV5-1 to TRBJ1-2, with a weak D call TRBD1 (6 bases). Trimming left V 2 bases short and J 6 bases short, with 14 bases between. Germline CDR1 SGHRS, CDR2 YFSETQ. The CDR3 is 14 amino acids. CDR3 sequence (DNA): TGCGCCAGCAGCTTACAGGGTTCTAGCCATGGCTACACCTTC. Its translation is CASSLQGSSHGYTF.

This clone turned up a few times. The chain combines TRBV6-5 with TRBJ2-1, with 9 bases aligning to TRBD2. The CDR3 is 15 residues long. Germline lookup yields CDR1 MNHEY and CDR2 SVGAGI. V lost 4 bases, J lost 9 bases, and 10 bases stayed unmatched. The CDR3 sequence: CASSSGTSFPGEQFF. The CDR3 DNA reads TGTGCCAGCAGTTCCGGGACTAGCTTTCCGGGTGAGCAGTTCTTC.

J is TRBJ1-1 and V is TRBV2; tentatively, D is TRBD1 (6 bases). Between the trimmed V and J ends, which lost 8 bases and 6 bases, there was a span of 10 bases. CDR3 length: 11 amino acids. Germline V gene sequence: CDR1 SNHLY, CDR2 FYNNEI. CDR3 coding DNA: TGTGCCAGCTCAGGGGAGCCTGAAGCTTTCTTT. The encoded protein is CASSGEPEAFF. Drawing the rest from reference TRBV2 and TRBJ1-1, the complete variable domain is EPEVTQTPSHQVTQMGQEVILRCVPISNHLYFYWYRQILGQKVEFLVSFYNNEISEKSEIFDDQFSVERPDGSNFTLKIRSTKLEDSAMYFCASSGEPEAFFGQGTRLTVV.

This clone was observed a handful of times. V usage is TRBV27 and J usage is TRBJ2-3; D not resolved. Germline CDR1 MNHEY, CDR2 SMNVEV (reference sequence). Deletions cut 2 bases from V and 7 bases from J, with 10 bases between. The CDR3 totals 13 residues. This CDR3 is CASSLQVGNTQYF. DNA for the CDR3: TGTGCCAGCAGTTTACAGGTCGGCAATACGCAGTATTTT.

This chain connects TRBV4-1 to TRBJ1-3, with TRBD1 identical over 9 bases. Germline V gene data show CDR1 as MGHRA and CDR2 as YSYEKL. CDR3 length: 17 residues. V was pared by 3 bases and J by 0 bases, with 6 bases of the junction left unmatched. Here the CDR3 DNA reads TGCGCCAGCAGCCATCCGACAGGGGGAAGCTCTGGAAACACCATATATTTT. Translation: CASSHPTGGSSGNTIYF.

This rearrangement joins TRBV7-6 to TRBJ2-3; the match to TRBD1 covers 9 bases. The germline gives CDR1 SGHVS, CDR2 FNYEAQ. This CDR3 is 15 amino acids long. J was trimmed by 1 base and V by 5 bases; bases with no gene match: 4. CDR3 in DNA: TGTGCCAGCAGCCTGGGACAGGGACGCACAGATACGCAGTATTTT. Protein sequence: CASSLGQGRTDTQYF.

This chain connects TRBV9 to TRBJ1-1, with 8 bases identical to TRBD1. The CDR3 spans 14 residues. Trimming removed 4 bases from V and 4 bases from J; junction bases left unmatched: 6. The germline gives CDR1 SGDLS, CDR2 YYNGEE. The CDR3 protein is CASSQTGDVTEAFF. CDR3 nucleotide sequence: TGTGCCAGCAGCCAGACAGGGGATGTCACTGAAGCTTTCTTT.